This entry lists 16 T cell receptor beta chains sequenced from one sample in a study of blood T cell repertoires in COVID-19. Method: immunoSEQ multiplex PCR; TCRdb's copy keeps in-frame clones and lacks some. This table has around 82,000 clones, approximately 85% appearing once. The specimen sequenced was peripheral blood. Every receptor here comes from a man aged 45-65 years with COVID-19, enrolled during active disease.

V usage is TRBV19 and J usage is TRBJ2-3; 10 nucleotides agree with TRBD2. CDR1 is LNHDA, CDR2 SQIVND, per germline (reference sequence). There are 16 residues in the CDR3. The trim removed 5 bases at V and 4 bases at J, leaving 9 bases unmatched. This CDR3 is CASSPLAGVRSDTQYF. The CDR3 nucleotides are TGTGCCAGTAGTCCTCTAGCGGGAGTGAGGTCAGATACGCAGTATTTT.

The chain couples TRBV29-1 to TRBJ2-7; tentative D call: TRBD1 (5 bases). Between the trimmed V and J ends, which lost 2 bases and 3 bases, there was a span of 11 bases. Per the germline V gene, CDR1 is SQVTM and CDR2 is ANQGSEA. This CDR3 has 13 residues. The DNA of the CDR3 is TGCAGCGTTGAACTAACAGGAGTCTACGAGCAGTACTTC. As protein: CSVELTGVYEQYF.

The chain combines TRBV5-1 with TRBJ2-7, with TRBD2 matching over 8 bases. From germline, CDR1 is SGHRS and CDR2 YFSETQ. The CDR3 totals 16 residues. Losses at the gene ends were 2 bases for V and 4 bases for J; bases not matched to a gene: 11. Written as DNA, the CDR3 is TGCGCCAGCAGCTTAACTTCGGGAGGGCCTTTGTACGAGCAGTACTTC. It yields the protein CASSLTSGGPLYEQYF.

This clone was picked up many times. The genes are TRBV18 and TRBJ1-6; weak D call: TRBD1 (6 bases). The CDR3 contains 16 residues. Germline V gives CDR1 KGHSH, CDR2 LQKENI. Trimming cost V 6 bases and J 4 bases, with 16 bases left between them. The CDR3 reads CASSRLDSFYNSPLHF. The CDR3 DNA sequence: TGTGCCAGCTCCCGACTGGACAGCTTTTATAATTCACCCCTCCACTTT.

The chain is built from TRBV6-5 and TRBJ1-1, with 9 nucleotides matching TRBD1. The CDR3 contains 14 residues. The V gene end was trimmed by 6 bases and the J gene end by 1 base; junction bases not matched to a gene: 3. Germline V gene sequence: CDR1 MNHEY, CDR2 SVGAGI. The CDR3 reads CASRGTGTNTEAFF. CDR3 bases: TGTGCCAGCAGGGGGACAGGGACGAACACTGAAGCTTTCTTT.

This chain joins TRBV4-2 and TRBJ1-3, with a weak D call TRBD1 (5 bases). This CDR3 comprises 16 residues. In germline, CDR1 is LGHNA, CDR2 YNFKEQ. V gave up 0 bases and J gave up 6 bases, with 15 bases separating them. The CDR3 region is CASSQEGTSPANTIYF. The CDR3 nucleotides read TGTGCCAGCAGCCAAGAAGGGACTTCCCCTGCAAACACCATATATTTT.

To note about this clone: The same CDR3 can be traced to other DNA sequences in this sample. The CDR3 region has the DNA TGTGCCAGCAGTGTCAGTTCCTACGAGCAGTACTTC. Its translation: CASSVSSYEQYF. V usage is TRBV2 and J usage is TRBJ2-7; the D is unclear. There are 12 residues in the CDR3. V lost 4 bases, J lost 1 base, and 5 bases lay in between. CDR1 is SNHLY, CDR2 FYNNEI, per germline. The full variable domain, completed using reference TRBV2 and TRBJ2-7, is EPEVTQTPSHQVTQMGQEVILRCVPISNHLYFYWYRQILGQKVEFLVSFYNNEISEKSEIFDDQFSVERPDGSNFTLKIRSTKLEDSAMYFCASSVSSYEQYFGPGTRLTVT.

The chain combines TRBV7-8 with TRBJ2-7; D is uncertain. V shed 1 base and J shed 9 bases, with 13 bases lying between them. Germline CDR1 SGHVS, CDR2 FQNEAQ. This CDR3 comprises 13 residues. CDR3 sequence reads: CASSLGAEIAQYF. CDR3 nucleotide sequence: TGTGCCAGCAGCTTAGGCGCCGAGATCGCGCAGTACTTC.

V is TRBV5-1 and J is TRBJ2-7; 10 bases fit TRBD2. The V gene end was trimmed by 4 bases and the J gene end by 3 bases; junction bases not matched to a gene: 7. The CDR3 runs to 15 residues. The V gene's germline CDR1 is SGHRS and CDR2 YFSETQ. CDR3 protein: CASSGGLAENYEQYF. The CDR3 nucleotides are TGCGCCAGCAGCGGCGGACTAGCGGAAAACTACGAGCAGTACTTC.

The genes are TRBV19 and TRBJ1-2, with 7 nucleotides matching TRBD1. Trimming cost V 7 bases and J 0 bases; bases outside gene matches: 14. The CDR3 consists of 17 residues. Germline loops: CDR1 LNHDA, CDR2 SQIVND (reference sequence). The CDR3 DNA reads TGTGCCAGTAACCGACAGGGATCTGGGCGGGCTAACTATGGCTACACCTTC. Its protein is CASNRQGSGRANYGYTF. The full variable domain, completed using reference TRBV19 and TRBJ1-2, is DGGITQSPKYLFRKEGQNVTLSCEQNLNHDAMYWYRQDPGQGLRLIYYSQIVNDFQKGDIAEGYSVSREKKESFPLTVTSAQKNPTAFYLCASNRQGSGRANYGYTFGSGTRLTVV.

J is TRBJ1-2 and V is TRBV18; TRBD1 matches at 8 bases. The CDR3 has 18 residues. V shed 3 bases, J shed 8 bases, and the junction held 20 bases outside the gene matches. CDR1 is KGHSH, CDR2 LQKENI, per germline. The CDR3 region has the DNA TGTGCCAGCTCACCGCTTTTGGGACAGGCCCCATATACGGGAGGCTACACCTTC. Translated, it gives CASSPLLGQAPYTGGYTF.

This clone was detected a few times. This sequence joins TRBV5-1 and TRBJ1-1; perhaps TRBD1 as D (6 bases). The CDR3 runs 14 residues. Trimming took 0 bases from V and 4 from J, leaving 10 bases between them. CDR1 and CDR2 (germline): SGHRS, YFSETQ. CDR3 loop: CASSLEVGGTEAFF. The DNA for the CDR3 is TGCGCCAGCAGCTTGGAGGTAGGGGGCACTGAAGCTTTCTTT.

V gene TRBV3-1 (or the pseudogene TRBV3-2) combines with J gene TRBJ1-5, with D unclear. V was clipped by 4 bases and J by 7 bases, with 8 bases between them. CDR3 length: 12 amino acids. CDR1 LGHDT and CDR2 YNNKEL come from the germline V gene (reference sequence). The CDR3 reads CASSRRGQPQHF. The CDR3 bases are TGTGCCAGCAGCCGGAGAGGACAGCCCCAGCATTTT.

This clone was detected only once. The chain carries TRBV15 and TRBJ2-7; 7 bases match TRBD1. Germline CDR1 and CDR2: LNHNV and YYDKDF (reference sequence). This CDR3 contains 17 residues. Germline trimming cut 0 bases from V and 0 bases from J; bases unmatched to any gene: 8. The CDR3, as DNA: TGTGCCACCAGCAGAGATTCACCGGGACAGAACTCCTACGAGCAGTACTTC. Translation: CATSRDSPGQNSYEQYF. Supplemented by reference TRBV15 and TRBJ2-7, the full variable domain reads DAMVIQNPRYQVTQFGKPVTLSCSQTLNHNVMYWYQQKSSQAPKLLFHYYDKDFNNEADTPDNFQSRRPNTSFCFLDIRSPGLGDTAMYLCATSRDSPGQNSYEQYFGPGTRLTVT.

The chain employs TRBV6-6 and TRBJ2-7; 7 bases are shared with TRBD1. The germline CDR1 and CDR2 sequences are MNHNY and SVGAGI (reference sequence). The CDR3 spans 15 residues. J gave up 0 bases and V 2 bases, and 4 bases lay outside the gene matches. The CDR3 nucleotides read TGTGCCAGCAGTTACGGGACAGCGAGCTCCTACGAGCAGTACTTC. This translates into CASSYGTASSYEQYF.

The gene calls are TRBV5-1 and TRBJ2-1; 11 bases agree with TRBD2. The CDR3 runs to 16 residues. J gave up 5 bases and V 4 bases, and 8 bases lay outside the gene matches. Germline CDR1 and CDR2: SGHRS and YFSETQ. This CDR3 reads CASSGVTSGSDNEQFF. For the CDR3, the DNA is TGCGCCAGCAGCGGGGTAACTAGCGGGAGCGACAATGAGCAGTTCTTC.